The 6 T cell receptor beta chains below come from one sample, sequenced in a study of T cell repertoires in cytomegalovirus infection. TCRdb reprocessed the reads via MiXCR and lists one record per CDR3 protein. The sample holds about 680,000 distinct CDR3 sequences, less than 25% seen once. Specimen: CD8+ T cells from PBMCs. These receptors came from a human donor in good health (CMV status not recorded). Some clones in this sample may be carry-over from other donors' samples.

This clonotype was picked up a small number of times. This chain joins TRBV11-3 and TRBJ2-5, with TRBD1 as a possible D gene (6 bases). Germline assignment: CDR1 SGHNT and CDR2 YENEEA. This CDR3 has 15 amino acids. V lost 0 bases, J lost 1 base, and 9 bases lay in between. The chain's CDR3 is CASSLDQTGQETQYF. CDR3 DNA sequence: TGTGCCAGCAGCTTAGACCAGACAGGCCAAGAGACCCAGTACTTC.

CDR3 amino acids: CASSLTGTTLSYEQYF. The CDR3, as DNA: TGTGCCAGCAGTTTGACCGGGACAACTTTATCCTACGAGCAGTACTTC. This chain connects TRBV28 to TRBJ2-7, with a possible D match to TRBD1 (6 bases). The V gene lost 3 bases and the J gene lost 1 base, with 16 bases spanning the gap. This CDR3 is 16 amino acids long. Germline V gene sequence: CDR1 MDHEN, CDR2 SYDVKM.

This clonotype was picked up a small number of times. V usage is TRBV20-1 and J usage is TRBJ2-5, with D tentatively TRBD2 (6 bases). The CDR3 extends over 11 amino acids. Germline V gives CDR1 DFQATT, CDR2 SNEGSKA (reference sequence). The CDR3 reads CSRALSGTQYF. In DNA, the CDR3 is TGCAGCCGGGCACTTAGCGGGACCCAGTACTTC.

This clonotype occurred once. The V and J genes are TRBV10-3 and TRBJ2-7, with 8 bases aligning to TRBD2. Trimming took 3 bases from V and 3 from J; bases not matched to a gene: 7. The CDR3 contains 15 residues. Looked up from germline, CDR1 is ENHRY and CDR2 is SYGVKD. The CDR3 DNA reads TGTGCCATCAGTGATGTCCGGGGGGGCGACTACGAGCAGTACTTC. As protein: CAISDVRGGDYEQYF.

This clonotype was detected a few times. This chain links TRBV7-9 with TRBJ2-2; D gene unclear. Trimming took 1 base from V and 7 from J, leaving 10 bases between them. The CDR3 has 14 residues. Per the germline V gene, CDR1 is SEHNR and CDR2 is FQNEAQ (reference sequence). The CDR3 DNA follows: TGTGCCAGCAGCTTAGAAGACCGTGTCGGGGAGCTGTTTTTT. Translated: CASSLEDRVGELFF.

Turning to this clonotype: A much larger clone differs from this one at a single base, so this may be a read error. The genes are TRBV12-3 or TRBV12-4 and TRBJ2-5, with D perhaps TRBD1 or TRBD2 (6 bases each). Between the trimmed V and J ends, which lost 7 bases and 9 bases, there was a span of 21 bases. This CDR3 has 14 residues. CDR3 sequence: CASTGTARGESQYF. The DNA for the CDR3 is TGTGCCAGCACCGGGACCGCGAGGGGGGAGTCCCAGTACTTC.